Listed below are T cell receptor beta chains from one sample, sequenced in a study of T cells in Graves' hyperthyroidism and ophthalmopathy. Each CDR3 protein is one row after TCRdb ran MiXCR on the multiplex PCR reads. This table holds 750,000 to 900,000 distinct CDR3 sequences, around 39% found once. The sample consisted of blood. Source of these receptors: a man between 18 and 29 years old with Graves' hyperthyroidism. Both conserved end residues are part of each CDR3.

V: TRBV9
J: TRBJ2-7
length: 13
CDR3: CASSYSGDHEQYF

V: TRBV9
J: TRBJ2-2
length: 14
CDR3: CASSVAPSAGELFF

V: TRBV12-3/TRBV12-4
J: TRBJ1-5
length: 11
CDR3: CASSSGGYEHF

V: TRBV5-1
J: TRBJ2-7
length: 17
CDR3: CASSLAGQWGYTYEQYF

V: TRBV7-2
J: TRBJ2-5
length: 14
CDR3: CASSLGVGGETQYF

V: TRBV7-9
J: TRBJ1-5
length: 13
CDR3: CASSLQGYQPQHF

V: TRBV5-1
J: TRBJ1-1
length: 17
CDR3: CASSLWGLEVPYAEAFF

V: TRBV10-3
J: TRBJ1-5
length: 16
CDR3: CAISLAGGQGNQPQHF

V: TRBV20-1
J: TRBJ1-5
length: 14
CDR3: CSATRGAGDQPQHF

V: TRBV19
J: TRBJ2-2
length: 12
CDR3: CASRAWAGELFF

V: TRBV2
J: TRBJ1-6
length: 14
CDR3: CASSRTGQNSPLHF

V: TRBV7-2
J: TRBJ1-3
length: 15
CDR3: CASSLEGGPGNTIYF

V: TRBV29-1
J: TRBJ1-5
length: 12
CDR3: CSVEGGGETQHF

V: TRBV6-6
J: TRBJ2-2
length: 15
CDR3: CATLGLVGEAGELFF

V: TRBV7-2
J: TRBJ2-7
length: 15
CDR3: CASSSNSGRAYEQYF